This T cell receptor beta chain originates from a study of blood T cell repertoires in COVID-19. For the study at large: From the United States, Italy and Spain came samples of acute and convalescent COVID-19. The analysed material was cDNA or gDNA that came from T cells, B-cell-depleted T cells, or PBMCs.

Original processing methods: Estimates of nucleated cell counts were drawn from the amplification of reference gene primers. The data were produced by immunoSEQ multiplex PCR, yet TCRdb's version contains in-frame clones alone and is incomplete. V and J calls and clone size follow that table, whereas D and trimming were derived from the DNA. The sample holds 150,000 to 200,000 clones, around 80% seen once. Seattle enrolled patients during active infection and tracked them longitudinally. The V and J ends lost 5 bases and 3 bases, in that order; junction bases with no gene match: 6. CDR1 MDHEN and CDR2 SYDVKM come from the germline V gene. The CDR3 sequence is 16 residues long.

The sequenced sample consisted of peripheral blood. This clonotype originated in a woman aged 70-85 years with COVID-19, enrolled during active disease. V gene TRBV28 combines with J gene TRBJ2-3, with 12 positions matching TRBD2. CDR3 DNA: TGTGCCAGCAGTCCTCCTAGCGGGAGGGCAACAGATACGCAGTATTTT. The encoded protein is CASSPPSGRATDTQYF.